The 4 T cell receptor beta chains below come from one sample, sequenced in a study of shared clonotypes between healthy human individuals. Produced via immunoSEQ multiplex PCR; TCRdb's table is partial and in-frame only. Of 2 million to 2.5 million clones listed, roughly 93% are singletons. The sequenced material came from naive CD4+ T cells from PBMCs. Subset given: CD45RA+ positively selected. The receptors were sampled from a man younger than 35 in good health. Some clones in this sample may be carry-over from other donors' samples.

CDR3 nucleotide sequence: TGTGCCAGCAGTTCCACCGGACAGGGGGCCAGGAATGAGCAGTTCTTC. Translating it yields CASSSTGQGARNEQFF. The chain links TRBV28 to TRBJ2-1; TRBD1 matches 11 bases. Trimming took 4 bases from V and 7 from J; bases not matched to a gene: 9. This CDR3 contains 16 residues. Germline V gene data show CDR1 as MDHEN and CDR2 as SYDVKM.

The chain links TRBV11-2 to TRBJ1-2, with 8 bases aligning to TRBD1. V lost 3 bases, J lost 5 bases, and 5 bases stayed unmatched. Germline assignment: CDR1 SGHAT and CDR2 FQNNGV. There are 14 residues in the CDR3. CDR3 nucleotide sequence: TGTGCCAGCAGCTTGAGTCAGGGGGCGTATGGCTACACCTTC. The encoded protein is CASSLSQGAYGYTF.

The chain uses TRBV5-5 and TRBJ1-2; possible D gene TRBD1, 6 bases. Germline V gene data show CDR1 as SGHKS and CDR2 as YYEKEE (reference sequence). The CDR3 contains 14 residues. The V end was cut by 3 bases, the J end by 3 bases, with 12 bases between. The CDR3 sequence: CASSWTYRDYGYTF. CDR3 DNA sequence: TGTGCCAGCAGCTGGACTTACAGGGACTATGGCTACACCTTC. The complete variable domain, with remaining parts taken from reference TRBV5-5 and TRBJ1-2, reads DAGVTQSPTHLIKTRGQQVTLRCSPISGHKSVSWYQQVLGQGPQFIFQYYEKEERGRGNFPDRFSARQFPNYSSELNVNALLLGDSALYLCASSWTYRDYGYTFGSGTRLTVV.

V usage is TRBV28 and J usage is TRBJ2-2; D remains ambiguous. Trimming shortened V by 8 bases and J by 4 bases, and 23 bases separated the two germline ends. CDR1 is MDHEN, CDR2 SYDVKM, per germline. The CDR3 totals 17 residues. The CDR3 region is CASRYLGSKGSTGELFF. In DNA form, the CDR3 reads TGTGCCAGCCGCTACCTAGGATCTAAGGGCTCCACCGGGGAGCTGTTTTTT.